This TCR beta chain is drawn from a study of blood T cell repertoires in COVID-19. Study background: Samples of COVID-19 (acute and convalescent) were obtained from the United States, Italy and Spain.

V lost 2 bases, J lost 2 bases, and 9 bases lay in between. The CDR3 spans 14 residues. Germline loops: CDR1 MNHNS, CDR2 SASEGT. In the source study's methods: Reference gene primer amplification gave nucleated cell count estimates. The repertoire was sequenced with immunoSEQ multiplex PCR; TCRdb's copy has only in-frame clones and lacks some. Clone size and the V and J calls come from that table; the DNA yielded D and trimming. Counted here are more than 250,000 clones, around 86% occurring once; the ten biggest clones make up over 9.5%. Membership in each cohort depended on participant-reported clinical history. The recovered donors of Cohort 3 showed two negative PCRs, clearance, or symptom resolution.

Sequencing was performed on PBMCs or T cells enriched from blood (not recorded which). The sequence came from a woman between 18 and 29 years old who had recovered from COVID-19. The rearrangement links TRBV6-1 to TRBJ2-5; D possibly corresponds to TRBD1 (5 bases). The CDR3 spells CASSEQGSQETQYF. The CDR3 coding sequence is TGTGCCAGCAGTGAACAGGGATCGCAAGAGACCCAGTACTTC.